This T cell receptor beta chain appears in the sequencing data of a study of T-cell memory formation after mild COVID-19. Study context: There were largely donor-specific TCR clusters.

Per the germline V gene, CDR1 is MNHEY and CDR2 is SVGAGI. CDR3 length: 15 amino acids. Study observations and caveats: Cross-reactive memory appears to have joined, as suggested by some responding clones showing up in pre-infection memory. CD8+ contracting clones occupied EMRA, while CD4+ ones occupied mainly CM and EM.

A word on this clonotype: Its cognate antigen is unknown. Compared with germline, one end of the junction differs, possibly owing to a read error.

The TCR alpha and TCR beta cDNA libraries, bearing sample barcodes and UMIs, were generated by 5'RACE using constant-segment primers. Via MiXCR, TCRdb re-called the 5' RACE reads, giving one row per CDR3 protein. Altogether around 340,000 distinct CDR3 sequences are present, roughly 21% being singletons, with the ten largest covering roughly an eighth. The source material was PBMCs or a T cell subset sorted from them (not recorded which). The receptor comes from an adult woman who had mild COVID-19 (a few samples of this study predate the infection). Cell type and time point are not known. The V call is TRBV6-5, the J call TRBJ2-5; tentative D call: TRBD2 (5 bases). The CDR3: CASSYSRTSAETLYF. In DNA, the CDR3 is TGTGCCAGCAGTTACTCGAGGACTTCTGCCGAGACCCTGTACTTC.